The 28 T cell receptor beta chains below all came from one sample that was sequenced in a study of blood T cell repertoires in COVID-19 (dated by TCRdb to 2018 to 2021). Library prep was done by the immunoSEQ multiplex PCR assay. TCRdb retrieved this table from immuneACCESS and kept in-frame rearrangements only. Not all clones are present; in checked studies, unresolved V genes account for under half, and no reason is known for the remainder. The sample table contains 220,000 or so clones; only one count was recorded for 70% to 90% of them. The top ten clones comprise 10% to 13% of the sample. Sequenced material: peripheral blood. Source of these receptors: a woman aged 45-60 years with COVID-19, enrolled during active disease.

The chain employs TRBV5-5 and TRBJ2-5; possibly TRBD1 for D (5 bases). V was clipped by 1 base and J by 8 bases, with 15 bases between them. The germline V gene encodes CDR1 SGHKS and CDR2 YYEKEE (reference sequence). The CDR3 covers 14 residues. As DNA, the CDR3 is TGTGCCAGCAGCTTGTTCGTGTCAGGGCCAACCCAGTACTTC. Protein product: CASSLFVSGPTQYF.

The J gene is TRBJ2-2, the V gene TRBV5-5, with D tentatively TRBD2 (6 bases). This CDR3 contains 14 residues. Germline V lookup: CDR1 SGHKS, CDR2 YYEKEE (reference sequence). The V gene lost 5 bases and the J gene lost 3 bases, with 11 bases spanning the gap. CDR3 in DNA: TGTGCCAGCAGTACGGGGGTGGACACCGGGGAGCTGTTTTTT. Its translation is CASSTGVDTGELFF.

The rearrangement joins TRBV6-4 to TRBJ2-2; perhaps TRBD1 as D (6 bases). The CDR3 runs to 14 residues. Germline CDR1 and CDR2: MRHNA and SNTAGT. V lost 6 bases, J lost 8 bases, and 16 bases lay in between. For the CDR3, the DNA is TGTGCCAGCAGGGCGGACAGCGCTAGGGGGGAGCTGTTTTTT. This translates into CASRADSARGELFF.

The chain employs TRBV9 and TRBJ1-1; 10 bases map to TRBD1. The trim removed 3 bases at V and 6 bases at J, leaving 2 bases unmatched. The germline V gene encodes CDR1 SGDLS and CDR2 YYNGEE. CDR3 length: 13 residues. The CDR3 nucleotides are TGTGCCAGCAGCGGCGGGACAGGGGCTGAAGCTTTCTTT. It is translated as CASSGGTGAEAFF. The entire variable domain, with the rest obtained from reference TRBV9 and TRBJ1-1, is as follows: DSGVTQTPKHLITATGQRVTLRCSPRSGDLSVYWYQQSLDQGLQFLIQYYNGEERAKGNILERFSAQQFPDLHSELNLSSLELGDSALYFCASSGGTGAEAFFGQGTRLTVV.

The genes are TRBV27 and TRBJ2-7; 8 bases map to TRBD2. The trim removed 2 bases at V and 3 bases at J, leaving 6 bases unmatched. This CDR3 is 15 amino acids long. Per the germline V gene, CDR1 is MNHEY and CDR2 is SMNVEV (reference sequence). The CDR3 DNA sequence: TGTGCCAGCAGTTTAGAGGCGGGGGGTTTCTACGAGCAGTACTTC. Its translation: CASSLEAGGFYEQYF.

The V call is TRBV28, the J call TRBJ2-7, with a tentative D call TRBD1 (5 bases). The V end lost 5 bases, the J end lost 6 bases, and 8 bases lay between the germline ends. Germline CDR1 MDHEN, CDR2 SYDVKM. The CDR3 has 11 amino acids. CDR3 in amino acids: CASSKQGEQYV. The CDR3 DNA reads TGTGCCAGCAGTAAGCAGGGCGAGCAGTACGTC.

This chain joins TRBV23-1 and TRBJ1-6; D is unclear. TRBV23-1 is assigned to the ORF class and has an uncertain function. This CDR3 has 14 amino acids. Trimming removed 4 bases from V and 9 bases from J, with 13 bases in between. The CDR3, as DNA: TGCGCCAGCAGTCCGGACTTAGAGGCTTCACCCCTCCACTTT. It encodes CASSPDLEASPLHF.

This clone was recorded once. The chain couples TRBV3-1 (or the pseudogene TRBV3-2) to TRBJ1-3; weak D call: TRBD1 (6 bases). The CDR3 runs 15 residues. CDR1 and CDR2 from the germline V gene are LGHDT and YNNKEL (reference sequence). V shed 0 bases and J shed 3 bases, with 9 bases lying between them. This CDR3 is CASSQEGAYGNTIYF. The CDR3 DNA follows: TGTGCCAGCAGCCAAGAGGGGGCGTATGGAAACACCATATATTTT.

The chain recombines TRBV12-3 or TRBV12-4 with TRBJ2-5; the match to TRBD2 covers 8 bases. J was trimmed by 4 bases and V by 5 bases; bases with no gene match: 3. This CDR3 spans 13 amino acids. CDR3 amino acids: CASSLREGETQYF. As DNA, the CDR3 is TGTGCCAGCAGTCTCCGGGAGGGAGAGACCCAGTACTTC.

This chain links TRBV15 with TRBJ2-1; the D gene is possibly TRBD2 (5 bases). There are 15 residues in the CDR3. Deletions cut 3 bases from V and 1 base from J, with 10 bases between. The germline V gene encodes CDR1 LNHNV and CDR2 YYDKDF (reference sequence). CDR3 in amino acids: CATSRGAGSYNEQFF. CDR3 in DNA: TGTGCCACCAGCAGGGGAGCCGGGTCCTACAATGAGCAGTTCTTC.

The rearrangement uses TRBV19 and TRBJ2-3; 12 positions agree with TRBD2. Germline V lookup: CDR1 LNHDA, CDR2 SQIVND (reference sequence). The V and J ends lost 3 bases and 2 bases, in that order; junction bases with no gene match: 6. This CDR3 is built from 17 residues. The CDR3 here is CASSMGGTSGYTDTQYF. CDR3 in DNA: TGTGCCAGTAGTATGGGAGGGACTAGCGGGTACACAGATACGCAGTATTTT.

The CDR3 DNA reads TGCAGCGTTACAGGGGTCGAGAACACCGGGGAGCTGTTTTTT. The encoded protein is CSVTGVENTGELFF. The V and J genes are TRBV29-1 and TRBJ2-2; TRBD1 agrees at 7 bases. The CDR3 extends over 14 amino acids. In germline, CDR1 is SQVTM, CDR2 ANQGSEA. After removal of 5 bases from V and 1 base from J, the junction contained 4 bases not matched to a gene.

The chain has TRBV7-2 and TRBJ2-1; 7 bases are a match to TRBD2. Trimming at V came to 8 bases and at J to 7 bases, leaving 11 bases not matched to a gene. Germline values: CDR1 SGHTA, CDR2 FQGNSA. The CDR3 has 14 amino acids. CDR3 amino acids: CASRSAGVSNEQFF. DNA for the CDR3: TGTGCCAGCCGCTCGGCGGGGGTGAGTAATGAGCAGTTCTTC.

The chain carries TRBV6-5 and TRBJ1-1; the match to TRBD1 covers 8 bases. The J segment lost 4 bases and the V segment lost 6 bases, leaving 10 bases of the junction unmatched. Germline V gene lookup returns CDR1 MNHEY and CDR2 SVGAGI. The CDR3 loop spans 15 amino acids. The CDR3 sequence is CASRQGVEYATEAFF. In nucleotides, the CDR3 is TGTGCCAGCAGACAGGGGGTCGAGTATGCCACTGAAGCTTTCTTT.

The gene calls are TRBV19 and TRBJ1-1, with D perhaps TRBD1 (6 bases). V lost 11 bases and J 5 bases, leaving 18 bases between the germline ends. Germline CDR1 reads LNHDA; CDR2 reads SQIVND (reference sequence). The CDR3 sequence is 13 residues long. The CDR3 spells CASSQGIETEAFF. The DNA for the CDR3 is TGTGCCTCCTCCCAGGGGATAGAAACTGAAGCTTTCTTT.

The rearrangement links TRBV4-3 to TRBJ2-3; possible D gene TRBD2, 7 bases. The CDR3 loop spans 17 amino acids. Between the trimmed V and J ends, which lost 0 bases and 2 bases, there was a span of 15 bases. Germline-derived CDR1 and CDR2 are LGHNA and YSLEER. The CDR3: CASSQDLGGATTDTQYF. The DNA for the CDR3 is TGCGCCAGCAGCCAAGATTTGGGGGGGGCCACCACAGATACGCAGTATTTT.

This sequence joins TRBV30 and TRBJ1-5; D is ambiguous. Trimming left V 3 bases short and J 4 bases short, with 16 bases between. The CDR3 is 15 amino acids. Germline V lookup: CDR1 GTSNPN, CDR2 SVGIG (reference sequence). The CDR3 sequence is CAWSLAPGSNQPQHF. The CDR3 DNA is TGTGCCTGGAGCCTCGCCCCCGGGAGTAATCAGCCCCAGCATTTT.

V and J are TRBV5-8 and TRBJ1-1; the D is unclear. CDR1 and CDR2 (germline): SGHTS, YDEGEE. The ends were cut back, 4 bases at V and 2 bases at J, with 15 bases in the middle. This CDR3 comprises 15 residues. CDR3 amino acids: CASSPPWRLNTEAFF. The CDR3 bases are TGTGCCAGCAGCCCACCATGGCGGCTAAACACTGAAGCTTTCTTT. Full variable domain (missing parts from reference TRBV5-8 and TRBJ1-1): EAGVTQSPTHLIKTRGQQATLRCSPISGHTSVYWYQQALGLGLQFLLWYDEGEERNRGNFPPRFSGRQFPNYSSELNVNALELEDSALYLCASSPPWRLNTEAFFGQGTRLTVV.

The chain has TRBV7-8 and TRBJ1-3, with 8 positions matching TRBD1. The junction had 8 bases not matched to a gene; V was cut back by 1 base and J by 0 bases. The germline gives CDR1 SGHVS, CDR2 FQNEAQ. The CDR3 runs 18 residues. This CDR3 reads CASSLGPGQAVSGNTIYF. The CDR3 DNA reads TGTGCCAGCAGCTTAGGACCGGGACAGGCCGTCTCTGGAAACACCATATATTTT.

The chain recombines TRBV19 with TRBJ1-2; 7 bases are shared with TRBD1. The CDR3 loop spans 14 amino acids. The trim removed 7 bases at V and 3 bases at J, leaving 8 bases unmatched. Germline V gene lookup returns CDR1 LNHDA and CDR2 SQIVND (reference sequence). The CDR3 nucleotides are TGTGCCAGTACCCTCGTTGGGACAGACTATGGCTACACCTTC. This translates into CASTLVGTDYGYTF.

The chain couples TRBV5-1 to TRBJ1-3, with D unclear. Germline lookup yields CDR1 SGHRS and CDR2 YFSETQ. The CDR3 length is 16 residues. With 0 bases removed from V and 0 bases from J, the gap between germline ends came to 10 bases. The CDR3 DNA sequence: TGCGCCAGCAGCTTGGACGGACTGGACTCTGGAAACACCATATATTTT. The encoded protein is CASSLDGLDSGNTIYF.

V usage is TRBV10-3 and J usage is TRBJ1-2, with a tentative D call TRBD1 (5 bases). The germline V gene has CDR1 ENHRY and CDR2 SYGVKD. With 8 bases removed from V and 0 bases from J, the gap between germline ends came to 10 bases. The length of the CDR3 is 13 residues. The CDR3 nucleotides are TGTGCCATCGGAGGGGAAGCTAACTATGGCTACACCTTC. This translates into CAIGGEANYGYTF.

The chain employs TRBV12-3 or TRBV12-4 and TRBJ1-5; 7 bases are a match to TRBD1. V lost 6 bases, J lost 9 bases, and 5 bases stayed unmatched. This CDR3 is built from 12 residues. The CDR3 coding sequence is TGTGCCAGCAGCCAAGGACAGGCGCCCCAGCATTTT. The encoded protein is CASSQGQAPQHF.

This clone was picked up one time. The chain links TRBV19 to TRBJ1-2; a possible D gene is TRBD1 (5 bases). This CDR3 contains 11 residues. Trimming took 4 bases from V and 8 from J, leaving 8 bases between them. Germline-derived CDR1 and CDR2 are LNHDA and SQIVND (reference sequence). CDR3 sequence reads: CASSRGDGYTF. The CDR3 DNA follows: TGTGCCAGTAGTAGGGGGGACGGCTACACCTTC.

This chain connects TRBV28 to TRBJ1-4; D not resolved. Germline values: CDR1 MDHEN, CDR2 SYDVKM. Trimming took 1 base from V and 3 from J, leaving 6 bases between them. This CDR3 comprises 14 residues. CDR3 loop: CASSLLNANEKLFF. The CDR3 region has the DNA TGTGCCAGCAGTTTATTAAATGCTAATGAAAAACTGTTTTTT.

CDR3 DNA sequence: TGTGCCAGCAGTCCCGGGACAGGGAATGGCTACACCTTC. It encodes CASSPGTGNGYTF. This rearrangement joins TRBV7-9 to TRBJ1-2; TRBD1 aligns across 9 bases. The CDR3 is made up of 13 amino acids. J lost 6 bases, V lost 6 bases, and 5 bases had no gene match. Germline V gene sequence: CDR1 SEHNR, CDR2 FQNEAQ (reference sequence).

The genes are TRBV24-1 and TRBJ2-2; the D gene is possibly TRBD1 (6 bases). Trimming took 5 bases from V and 6 from J, leaving 12 bases between them. CDR1 and CDR2 from the germline V gene are KGHDR and SFDVKD. The CDR3 has 14 amino acids. For the CDR3, the DNA is TGTGCCACCAGTGGCTACAGGGAACCCGGGGAGCTGTTTTTT. Encoded protein: CATSGYREPGELFF.

On this clone: Other DNA sequences within the sample encode an identical CDR3. This chain connects TRBV5-1 to TRBJ2-1; D not certain. This CDR3 spans 11 amino acids. Germline V lookup: CDR1 SGHRS, CDR2 YFSETQ. With 0 bases removed from V and 7 bases from J, the gap between germline ends came to 2 bases. The CDR3 DNA sequence: TGCGCCAGCAGCTTGGCAAATGAGCAGTTCTTC. Amino acid sequence: CASSLANEQFF.